Each of the 5 T cell receptor beta chains below was sequenced from the same sample in a study of OX40 agonist ivuxolimab in advanced cancers. Method: immunoSEQ multiplex PCR; TCRdb's copy keeps in-frame clones and lacks some. The table shows around 26,000 clones, with about four fifths occurring only once. Sequencing used CD4+ or CD8+ T cells sorted from blood, obtained in a trial of the OX40 agonist ivuxolimab. These receptors were collected from an adult with an advanced solid tumor such as melanoma, head and neck, liver or kidney cancer.

V is TRBV7-2 and J is TRBJ2-7; D is uncertain. The length of the CDR3 is 14 residues. Germline V gene data show CDR1 as SGHTA and CDR2 as FQGNSA. Deletions cut 2 bases from V and 5 bases from J, with 13 bases between. The CDR3 spells CASSLMSRGDEQYF. The CDR3 coding sequence is TGTGCCAGCAGCTTAATGTCTAGAGGCGACGAGCAGTACTTC.

The V gene is TRBV7-8, the J gene TRBJ1-1; D is uncertain. With 4 bases removed from V and 0 bases from J, the gap between germline ends came to 12 bases. Germline assignment: CDR1 SGHVS and CDR2 FQNEAQ. There are 15 residues in the CDR3. CDR3: CASSYPVGMNTEAFF. CDR3 DNA sequence: TGTGCCAGCAGCTACCCGGTGGGGATGAACACTGAAGCTTTCTTT.

The chain couples TRBV7-9 to TRBJ2-1; D uncertain. Germline V gene sequence: CDR1 SEHNR, CDR2 FQNEAQ (reference sequence). The CDR3 is 10 amino acids. V was trimmed by 3 bases and J by 8 bases, leaving 2 bases between them. This CDR3 reads CASSFDEQFF. The CDR3 nucleotides read TGTGCCAGCAGCTTCGATGAGCAGTTCTTC. Filled out from reference TRBV7-9 and TRBJ2-1, the complete variable domain reads DTGVSQNPRHKITKRGQNVTFRCDPISEHNRLYWYRQTLGQGPEFLTYFQNEAQLEKSRLLSDRFSAERPKGSFSTLEIQRTEQGDSAMYLCASSFDEQFFGPGTRLTVL.

The chain has TRBV6-5 and TRBJ1-1; the D gene is possibly TRBD1 (6 bases). The germline gives CDR1 MNHEY, CDR2 SVGAGI. This CDR3 region has 15 residues. V lost 6 bases, J lost 1 base, and 15 bases lay in between. The chain's CDR3 is CASRRIPDRNTEAFF. In nucleotides, the CDR3 is TGTGCCAGCAGACGCATCCCGGACAGGAACACTGAAGCTTTCTTT.

The gene calls are TRBV4-2 and TRBJ2-7, with 13 bases lining up with TRBD2. Germline V gene sequence: CDR1 LGHNA, CDR2 YNFKEQ. V dropped 0 bases and J dropped 3; count of bases not matched to a gene: 8. The CDR3 spans 18 residues. The CDR3 DNA is TGTGCCAGCAGCCAAGAATCACCGGGACTAGCGGGGAACTACGAGCAGTACTTC. This codes for CASSQESPGLAGNYEQYF.